This entry concerns a single T cell receptor (beta chain). Antigen specificity is unknown. The germline V and J ends were trimmed by 5 bases and 3 bases, with 14 bases remaining between them. CDR3 length: 14 residues. The germline V gene has CDR1 MDHEN and CDR2 SYDVKM. Terminally differentiated effector memory CD45RA+ cells were excluded by CCR7 positive selection of CD45RO-negative cells. At a deep level, the assay was run. DNA at 200 ng, approximately 30,000 T cell genomes, went into sorted-subset replicate PCRs. Produced via immunoSEQ multiplex PCR; TCRdb's table is partial and in-frame only. The top ten clones hold around 1.7% of a sample with approximately 1.9 million clones, 85% to 95% of them seen once. These data are taken from a study of shared clonotypes between healthy human individuals. Study-wide findings and caveats: Since donors were few, the genetic and exposure-history diversity represented was limited.

Sequencing was done on a sample of naive CD8+ T cells from PBMCs. The chain combines TRBV28 with TRBJ2-7; D is perhaps TRBD1 (5 bases). This TCR was sampled from a young man in good health. Some clones in this sample may be carry-over from other donors' samples. The DNA of the CDR3 is TGTGCCAGCAGTGCCTCAGGGCAGGTCTACGAGCAGTACTTC. The encoded protein is CASSASGQVYEQYF.